The present entry profiles one T cell receptor (beta chain) with its context. Its target is unknown. These data originate in a study of T cell repertoires in cytomegalovirus infection. Across the whole study: The authors used CMV epitopes that were HLA-C-restricted (recently identified) and HLA-B-restricted (well studied).

Germline lookup yields CDR1 ENHRY and CDR2 SYGVKD. The ends were cut back, 7 bases at V and 5 bases at J, with 14 bases in the middle. The CDR3 has 13 amino acids. TCRdb reanalysed the reads using MiXCR and keeps one entry per CDR3 protein. Of a few hundred thousand distinct CDR3 sequences listed, approximately 40% are singletons. The TCR was taken from a human donor in good health (CMV status not recorded). Some clones in this sample may be carry-over from other donors' samples. The chain joins TRBV10-3 to TRBJ2-5; D possibly corresponds to TRBD2 (6 bases). The source was cultured PBMCs, collected from culture after CMV antigen stimulation. The CDR3 loop is CAINPGEGETQYF. The CDR3 nucleotides read TGTGCCATCAACCCGGGAGAGGGGGAGACCCAGTACTTC.